This TCR beta chain was profiled in a study of Ad26.COV2.S vaccination and SARS-CoV-2 variants. Treatment: over 15 received Ad26.COV2.S at low or high dose, single or two shots; about 5 received placebo; per-sample allocation not given. The samples were gathered on day 63 after the first injection of vaccine or placebo. Generated by immunoSEQ multiplex PCR, the TCRdb table keeps only in-frame clones and is missing some. The sample carries about 330,000 clones, about 90% recorded once. V gave up 6 bases and J gave up 3 bases, with 9 bases separating them. CDR3 size: 13 residues. CDR1 is MNHEY and CDR2 is SVGAGI in the germline V gene.

Sequences were derived from peripheral blood, sampled in a trial of Ad26.COV2.S vaccine versus placebo. The sequence derives from a person between 18 and 60 years old who received the Ad26.COV2.S COVID-19 vaccine or a placebo. This rearrangement joins TRBV6-5 to TRBJ1-5; D is unclear. The CDR3: CASREHLNQPQHF. In DNA form, the CDR3 reads TGTGCCAGCAGAGAGCACCTCAATCAGCCCCAGCATTTT.